This T cell receptor (beta chain) was retrieved from a study of cytomegalovirus exposure and HLA in healthy donors. General study points: The authors listed 150 to 200 TCR beta chains as cytomegalovirus-associated.

Primers included in the PCR were 60 Vbeta and 13 Jbeta primers. Assay used: immunoSEQ multiplex PCR; TCRdb lists only in-frame clones, some missing. The sample's table shows just over 150,000 clones. V was cut by 4 bases and J by 4 bases, with 14 bases left in between. From germline, CDR1 is LNHDA and CDR2 SQIVND (reference sequence). The CDR3 consists of 15 residues. Concerning this clone itself: As yet, its antigen is unknown.

The chain carries TRBV19 and TRBJ1-5; TRBD1 is a possible D gene (6 bases). The receptor was derived from a woman aged 60-70 years in good health and CMV-seronegative. The specimen was PBMCs. CDR3 coding DNA: TGTGCCAGTAGTAAGACGGACAGACAAAATCAGCCCCAGCATTTT. It is translated as CASSKTDRQNQPQHF. The variable domain in full, with the rest retrieved from reference TRBV19 and TRBJ1-5, is DGGITQSPKYLFRKEGQNVTLSCEQNLNHDAMYWYRQDPGQGLRLIYYSQIVNDFQKGDIAEGYSVSREKKESFPLTVTSAQKNPTAFYLCASSKTDRQNQPQHFGDGTRLSIL.